What follows describes a single T cell receptor beta chain. The antigen is undetermined. PCR involved 60 Vbeta and 13 Jbeta primers. Assay used: immunoSEQ multiplex PCR; TCRdb lists only in-frame clones, some missing. Seen here are about 170,000 clones, under 80% observed once, and the top ten hold around 2.9%. CDR1 is MNHEY and CDR2 is SVGAGI in the germline V gene. CDR3 length: 14 amino acids. Trimming took off 0 bases at V and 9 bases at J, with 14 bases between the two ends. This record belongs to a study of cytomegalovirus exposure and HLA in healthy donors. Study outcomes and limitations: Investigators reported around 150 TCR beta chains as tied to cytomegalovirus. Within the data, a cluster of highly shared sequence variants was likely a sequencing artifact.

Sequenced: PBMCs. This sequence originates from a middle-aged man in good health and CMV-seronegative. This chain links TRBV6-5 with TRBJ2-5; D unresolved. DNA for the CDR3: TGTGCCAGCAGTTACTCGATCTCGCGGCCCGCCCAGTACTTC. The encoded protein is CASSYSISRPAQYF.